The TCR delta chain under discussion was sequenced for a study of γδ T cells in repeated Plasmodium falciparum infection. Vgamma9/Vdelta2+ and Vdelta2-negative gammadelta T cells were flow-sorted from PBMC for bulk sequencing. Study-wide results and caveats: Malian children's Vdelta2-negative repertoires appeared more expanded and less diverse than Australians'. One small rural Malian village, predominantly a single ethnic group, supplied the cohort. Vgamma9/Vdelta2+ T cells showed a stable polyclonal repertoire with shared TCRgamma sequences.

Note on this clone: Its antigen is not known.

Looked up from germline, CDR1 is TVYSNPD and CDR2 is GDNSRS (reference sequence). This CDR3 has 18 amino acids. V was pared by 5 bases and J by 4 bases, with 25 bases of the junction left unmatched. TCRdb re-called the multiplex PCR reads with CATT. The table lists around 89,000 delta-chain clones, more than 1.4% of them singletons, with over 8% in the top ten. Sequencing input: gamma-delta T cells from blood. The rearrangement joins TRDV3 to TRDJ1, with 7 bases identical to TRDD3. This receptor was taken from a pool of human donors (malaria-infected and uninfected, not separated). The CDR3 here is CAISGVVVWGRIGDKLIF. In nucleotides, the CDR3 is TGTGCCATATCTGGGGTCGTTGTCTGGGGGCGTATTGGCGATAAACTCATCTTT.